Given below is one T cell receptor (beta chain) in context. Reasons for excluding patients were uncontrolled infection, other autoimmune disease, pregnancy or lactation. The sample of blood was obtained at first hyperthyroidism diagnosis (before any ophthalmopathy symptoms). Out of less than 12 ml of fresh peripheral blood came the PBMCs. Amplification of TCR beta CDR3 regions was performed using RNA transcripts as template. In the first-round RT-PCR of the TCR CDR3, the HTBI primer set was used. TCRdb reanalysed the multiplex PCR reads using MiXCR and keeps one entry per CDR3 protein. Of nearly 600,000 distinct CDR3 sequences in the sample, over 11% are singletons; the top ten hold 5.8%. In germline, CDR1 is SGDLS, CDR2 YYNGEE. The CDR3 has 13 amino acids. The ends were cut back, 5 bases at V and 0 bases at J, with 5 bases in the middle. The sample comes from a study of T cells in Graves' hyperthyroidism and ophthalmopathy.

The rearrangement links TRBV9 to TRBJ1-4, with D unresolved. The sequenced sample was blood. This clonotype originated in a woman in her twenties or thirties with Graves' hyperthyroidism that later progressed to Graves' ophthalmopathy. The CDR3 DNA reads TGTGCCAGCAGTGAGGCAACTAATGAAAAACTGTTTTTT. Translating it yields CASSEATNEKLFF.